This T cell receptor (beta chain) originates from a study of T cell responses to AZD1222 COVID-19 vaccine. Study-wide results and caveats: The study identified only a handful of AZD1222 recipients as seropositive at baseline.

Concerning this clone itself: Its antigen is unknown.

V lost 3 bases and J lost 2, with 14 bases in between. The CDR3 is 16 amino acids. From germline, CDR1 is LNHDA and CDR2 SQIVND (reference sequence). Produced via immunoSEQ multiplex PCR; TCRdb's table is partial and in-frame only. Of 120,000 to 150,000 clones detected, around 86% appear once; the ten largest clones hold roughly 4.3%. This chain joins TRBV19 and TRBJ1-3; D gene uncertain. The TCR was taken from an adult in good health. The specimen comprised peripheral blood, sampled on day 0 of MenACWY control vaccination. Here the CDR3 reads CASSMGRALPGNTIYF. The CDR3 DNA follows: TGTGCCAGTAGTATGGGCCGGGCCCTACCTGGAAACACCATATATTTT.